This T cell receptor (beta chain) derives from a study of blood T cell repertoires in COVID-19. The CDR3 has 13 amino acids. The J segment lost 3 bases and the V segment lost 6 bases, leaving 4 bases of the junction unmatched. Libraries were prepared by immunoSEQ multiplex PCR; TCRdb keeps only in-frame clonotypes and omits some of them. The sample records more than 200,000 clones, approximately 82% being singletons. The sequencing input was peripheral blood. The V and J genes are TRBV12-3 or TRBV12-4 and TRBJ1-2, with TRBD1 identical over 7 bases. The TCR comes from a man aged 40-55 years with active or convalescent COVID-19. The CDR3 here is CASRQTGHYGYTF. In nucleotides, the CDR3 is TGTGCCAGCAGGCAGACAGGGCACTATGGCTACACCTTC.